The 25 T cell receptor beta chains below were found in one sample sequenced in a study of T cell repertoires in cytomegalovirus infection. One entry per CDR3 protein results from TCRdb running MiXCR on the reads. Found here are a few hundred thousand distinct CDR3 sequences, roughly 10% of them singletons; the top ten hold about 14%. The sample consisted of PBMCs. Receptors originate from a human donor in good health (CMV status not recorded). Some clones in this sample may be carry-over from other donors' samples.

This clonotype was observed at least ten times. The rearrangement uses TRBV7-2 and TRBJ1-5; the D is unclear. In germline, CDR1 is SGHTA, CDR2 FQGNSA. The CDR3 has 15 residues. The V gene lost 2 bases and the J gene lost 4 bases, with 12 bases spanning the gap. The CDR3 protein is CASSLRLASNQPQHF. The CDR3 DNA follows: TGTGCCAGCAGCTTAAGGCTGGCCTCGAATCAGCCCCAGCATTTT.

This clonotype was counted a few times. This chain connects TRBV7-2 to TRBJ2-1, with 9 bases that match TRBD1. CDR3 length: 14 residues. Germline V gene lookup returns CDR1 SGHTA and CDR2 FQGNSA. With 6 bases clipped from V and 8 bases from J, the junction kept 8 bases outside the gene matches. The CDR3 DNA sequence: TGTGCCAGCAGACGACAGGGGGAGTATCATGAGCAGTTCTTC. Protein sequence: CASRRQGEYHEQFF.

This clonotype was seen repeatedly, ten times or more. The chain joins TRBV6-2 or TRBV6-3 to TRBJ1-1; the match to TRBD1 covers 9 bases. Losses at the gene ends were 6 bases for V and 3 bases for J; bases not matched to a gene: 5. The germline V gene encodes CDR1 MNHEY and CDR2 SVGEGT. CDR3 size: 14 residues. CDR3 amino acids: CASRDRGGYTEAFF. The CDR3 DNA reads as TGTGCCAGCAGGGACAGGGGAGGATACACTGAAGCTTTCTTT.

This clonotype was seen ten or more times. The CDR3 sequence is CASSLYQGQPQHF. The CDR3 DNA reads TGTGCCAGCAGCTTATACCAGGGCCAGCCCCAGCATTTT. V gene TRBV7-2 combines with J gene TRBJ1-5, with TRBD1 as a possible D gene (5 bases). The CDR3 contains 13 residues. Germline V CDR1 and CDR2: SGHTA, FQGNSA. V lost 2 bases to trimming and J lost 7 bases, with 9 bases between them.

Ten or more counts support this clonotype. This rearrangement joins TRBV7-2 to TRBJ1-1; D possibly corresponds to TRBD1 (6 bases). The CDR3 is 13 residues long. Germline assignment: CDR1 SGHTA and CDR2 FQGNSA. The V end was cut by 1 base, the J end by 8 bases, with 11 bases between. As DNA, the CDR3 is TGTGCCAGCAGCTTAGGAGGGGGGCCAGAAGCTTTCTTT. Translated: CASSLGGGPEAFF.

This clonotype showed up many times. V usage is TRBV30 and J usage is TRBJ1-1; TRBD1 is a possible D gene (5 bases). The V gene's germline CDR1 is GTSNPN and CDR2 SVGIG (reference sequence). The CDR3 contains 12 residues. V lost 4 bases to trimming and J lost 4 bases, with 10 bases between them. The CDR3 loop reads CAWTGGGTEAFF. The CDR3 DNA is TGTGCCTGGACCGGGGGGGGCACTGAAGCTTTCTTT.

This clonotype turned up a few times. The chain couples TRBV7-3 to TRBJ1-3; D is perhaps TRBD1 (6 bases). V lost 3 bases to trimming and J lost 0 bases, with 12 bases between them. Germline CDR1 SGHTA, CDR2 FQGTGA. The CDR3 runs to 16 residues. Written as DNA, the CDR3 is TGTGCCAGCAGCTTGAGAGGGGGGGTCTCTGGAAACACCATATATTTT. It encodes CASSLRGGVSGNTIYF.

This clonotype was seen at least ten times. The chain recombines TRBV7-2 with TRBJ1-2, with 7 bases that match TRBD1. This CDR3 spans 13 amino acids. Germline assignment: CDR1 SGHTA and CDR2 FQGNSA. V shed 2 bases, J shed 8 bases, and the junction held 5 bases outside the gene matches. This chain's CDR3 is CASSLPTGVGYTF. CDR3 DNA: TGTGCCAGCAGCTTACCCACAGGGGTCGGCTACACCTTC.

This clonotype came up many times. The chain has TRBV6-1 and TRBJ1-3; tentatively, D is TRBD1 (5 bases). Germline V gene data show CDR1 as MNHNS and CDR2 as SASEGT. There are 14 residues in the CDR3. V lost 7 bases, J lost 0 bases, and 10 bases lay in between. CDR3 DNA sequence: TGTGCCAGCACCTCGGGGGTCTCTGGAAACACCATATATTTT. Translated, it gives CASTSGVSGNTIYF.

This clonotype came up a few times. The CDR3 DNA follows: TGTGCCAGCAGTCTCAGGGTTCGGGGAAGAGAGCAGTTCTTC. It specifies CASSLRVRGREQFF. The rearrangement joins TRBV6-2 or TRBV6-3 to TRBJ2-1, with D perhaps assigned TRBD1 or TRBD2 (5 bases each). V lost 5 bases to trimming and J lost 10 bases, with 18 bases between them. The CDR3 consists of 14 residues. The germline V gene encodes CDR1 MNHEY and CDR2 SVGEGT.

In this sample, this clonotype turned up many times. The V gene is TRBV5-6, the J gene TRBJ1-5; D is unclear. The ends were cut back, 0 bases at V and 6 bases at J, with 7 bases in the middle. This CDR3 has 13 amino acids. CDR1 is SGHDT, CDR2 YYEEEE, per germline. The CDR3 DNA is TGTGCCAGCAGCTTGGAAGGGATTCAGCCCCAGCATTTT. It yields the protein CASSLEGIQPQHF.

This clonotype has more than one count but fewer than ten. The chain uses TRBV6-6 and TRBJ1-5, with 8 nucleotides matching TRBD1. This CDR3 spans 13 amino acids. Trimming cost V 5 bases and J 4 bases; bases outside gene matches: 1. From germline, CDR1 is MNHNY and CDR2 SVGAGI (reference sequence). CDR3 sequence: CASSHRGNQPQHF. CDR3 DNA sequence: TGTGCCAGCAGTCACAGGGGGAATCAGCCCCAGCATTTT.

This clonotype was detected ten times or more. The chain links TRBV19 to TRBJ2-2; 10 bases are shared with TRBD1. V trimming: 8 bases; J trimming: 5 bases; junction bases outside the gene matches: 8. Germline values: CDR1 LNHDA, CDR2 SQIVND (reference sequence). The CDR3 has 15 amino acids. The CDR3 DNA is TGTGCCAGTCGGGACAGGGGTTCGAGGACCGGGGAGCTGTTTTTT. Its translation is CASRDRGSRTGELFF.

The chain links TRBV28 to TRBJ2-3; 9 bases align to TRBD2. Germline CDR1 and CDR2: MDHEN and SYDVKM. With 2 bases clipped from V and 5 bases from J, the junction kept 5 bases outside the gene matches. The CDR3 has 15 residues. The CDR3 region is CASSLVAGVEDTQYF. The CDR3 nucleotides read TGTGCCAGCAGTTTAGTAGCGGGGGTAGAAGATACGCAGTATTTT.

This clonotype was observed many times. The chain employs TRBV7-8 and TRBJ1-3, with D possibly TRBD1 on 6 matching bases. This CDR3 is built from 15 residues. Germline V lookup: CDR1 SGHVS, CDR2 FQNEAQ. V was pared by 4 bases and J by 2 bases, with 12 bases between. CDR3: CASSYQGLPGNTIYF. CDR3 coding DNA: TGTGCCAGCAGCTACCAGGGGCTTCCTGGAAACACCATATATTTT.

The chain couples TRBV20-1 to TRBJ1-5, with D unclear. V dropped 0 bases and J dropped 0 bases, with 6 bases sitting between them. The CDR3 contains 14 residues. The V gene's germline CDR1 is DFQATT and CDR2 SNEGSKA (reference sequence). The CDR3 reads CSARDRTSNQPQHF. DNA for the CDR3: TGCAGTGCTAGAGACAGGACTAGCAATCAGCCCCAGCATTTT.

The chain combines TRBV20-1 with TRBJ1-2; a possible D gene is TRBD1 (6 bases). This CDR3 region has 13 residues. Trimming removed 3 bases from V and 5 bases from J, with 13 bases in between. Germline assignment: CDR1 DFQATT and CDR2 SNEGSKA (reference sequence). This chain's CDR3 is CSASPQGPYGYTF. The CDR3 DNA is TGCAGTGCTAGTCCGCAGGGGCCGTATGGCTACACCTTC.

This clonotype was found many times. In DNA form, the CDR3 reads TGTGCCATCAGTGAGAGGGTAGGAGCCTACAATGAGCAGTTCTTC. Translation: CAISERVGAYNEQFF. The genes are TRBV10-3 and TRBJ2-1; no reliable D call. The CDR3 contains 15 residues. V was clipped by 2 bases and J by 2 bases, with 10 bases between them. CDR1 ENHRY and CDR2 SYGVKD come from the germline V gene.

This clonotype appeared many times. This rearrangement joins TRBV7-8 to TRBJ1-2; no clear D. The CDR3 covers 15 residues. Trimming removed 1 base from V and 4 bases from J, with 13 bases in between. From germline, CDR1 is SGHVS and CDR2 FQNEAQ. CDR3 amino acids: CASSLGTGAVYGYTF. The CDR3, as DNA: TGTGCCAGCAGCTTAGGGACGGGAGCGGTCTATGGCTACACCTTC.

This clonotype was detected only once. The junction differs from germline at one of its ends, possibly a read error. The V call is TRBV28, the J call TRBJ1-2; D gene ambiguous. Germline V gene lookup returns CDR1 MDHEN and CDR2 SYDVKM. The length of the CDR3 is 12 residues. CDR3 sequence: CASSPQTSRGDF. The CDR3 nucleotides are TGTGCCAGCAGTCCCCAAACAAGTCGTGGGGACTTC.

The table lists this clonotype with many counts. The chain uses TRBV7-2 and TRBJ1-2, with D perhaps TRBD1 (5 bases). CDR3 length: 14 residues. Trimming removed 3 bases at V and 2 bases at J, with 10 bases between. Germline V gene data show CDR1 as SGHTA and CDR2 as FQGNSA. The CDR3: CASSFRQTNYGYTF. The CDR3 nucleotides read TGTGCCAGCAGCTTTCGACAGACAAACTATGGCTACACCTTC.

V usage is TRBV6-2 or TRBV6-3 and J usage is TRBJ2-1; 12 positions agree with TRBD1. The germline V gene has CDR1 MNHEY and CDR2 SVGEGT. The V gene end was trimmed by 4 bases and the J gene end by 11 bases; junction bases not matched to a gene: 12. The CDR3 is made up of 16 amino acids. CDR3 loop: CASSSSMGQGASQQFF. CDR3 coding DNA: TGTGCCAGCAGTTCAAGTATGGGACAGGGGGCTTCCCAGCAGTTCTTC.

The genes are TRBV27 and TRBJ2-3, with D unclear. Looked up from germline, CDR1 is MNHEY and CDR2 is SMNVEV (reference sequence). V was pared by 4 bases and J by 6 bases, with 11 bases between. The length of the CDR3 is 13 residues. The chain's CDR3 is CASSSWPVDTQYF. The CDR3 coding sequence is TGTGCCAGCAGTTCCTGGCCCGTGGATACGCAGTATTTT.

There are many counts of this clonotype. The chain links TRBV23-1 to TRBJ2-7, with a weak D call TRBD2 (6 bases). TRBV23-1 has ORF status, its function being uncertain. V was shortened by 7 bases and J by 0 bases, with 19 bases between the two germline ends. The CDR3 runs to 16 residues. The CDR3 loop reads CASIPTRTEGSYEQYF. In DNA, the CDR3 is TGCGCCAGCATCCCTACCCGGACGGAGGGCTCCTACGAGCAGTACTTC.

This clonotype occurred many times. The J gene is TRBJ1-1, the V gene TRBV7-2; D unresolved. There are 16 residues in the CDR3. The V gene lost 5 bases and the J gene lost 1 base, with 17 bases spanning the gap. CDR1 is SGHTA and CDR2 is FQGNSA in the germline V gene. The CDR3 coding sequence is TGTGCCAGCAGCCCCCCCTACGCGGGAAGGAACACTGAAGCTTTCTTT. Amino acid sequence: CASSPPYAGRNTEAFF.